The 9 T cell receptor beta chains below all came from one sample that was sequenced in a study of blood T cell repertoires in COVID-19. Profiled with immunoSEQ multiplex PCR; TCRdb holds only in-frame clones, not every one. This sample yields 200,000 to 250,000 clones, of which about nine tenths are seen a single time; roughly 6.5% belongs to the top ten. Sequences were obtained from peripheral blood. These receptors were collected from a man aged 55 to 69 who had recovered from COVID-19.

J is TRBJ2-3 and V is TRBV6-5, with 8 bases lining up with TRBD2. The germline V gene encodes CDR1 MNHEY and CDR2 SVGAGI. The CDR3 runs 15 residues. The V segment lost 4 bases and the J segment 4 bases; nucleotides outside the gene matches: 7. In nucleotides, the CDR3 is TGTGCCAGCAGTTTCGGACGGGGGGGGCCAGATACGCAGTATTTT. Translation: CASSFGRGGPDTQYF.

The V call is TRBV4-1, the J call TRBJ1-5, with D perhaps TRBD1 (5 bases). There are 15 residues in the CDR3. With 0 bases removed from V and 6 bases from J, the gap between germline ends came to 12 bases. Germline V lookup: CDR1 MGHRA, CDR2 YSYEKL. CDR3 DNA: TGCGCCAGCAGCCAAGAGATAGGGGTGGCTCAGCCCCAGCATTTT. Its protein is CASSQEIGVAQPQHF.

The chain combines TRBV27 with TRBJ2-5; no definite D call. V was clipped by 0 bases and J by 2 bases, with 7 bases between them. CDR3 length: 14 residues. Germline assignment: CDR1 MNHEY and CDR2 SMNVEV (reference sequence). CDR3 protein: CASSLSFSQETQYF. The CDR3 nucleotides are TGTGCCAGCAGTTTATCGTTCTCGCAAGAGACCCAGTACTTC.

The chain has TRBV5-1 and TRBJ2-5; 10 bases line up with TRBD2. With V trimmed by 5 bases and J by 0 bases, 10 bases remained unmatched. The CDR3 is 17 amino acids. CDR1 is SGHRS, CDR2 YFSETQ, per germline. CDR3 in amino acids: CASRTGLAGAYQETQYF. As DNA, the CDR3 is TGCGCCAGCAGGACTGGGCTAGCGGGGGCCTACCAAGAGACCCAGTACTTC.

V is TRBV28 and J is TRBJ1-4; possible D gene TRBD1, 5 bases. Germline V CDR1 and CDR2: MDHEN, SYDVKM. The CDR3 is 15 residues long. Trimming left V 6 bases short and J 6 bases short, with 17 bases between. CDR3 nucleotides: TGTGCCAGCAGACCCGGTGGGGTAGGGGATGAAAAACTGTTTTTT. Its protein is CASRPGGVGDEKLFF.

The chain combines TRBV7-2 with TRBJ1-5; D is perhaps TRBD1 (6 bases). This CDR3 has 13 residues. Germline assignment: CDR1 SGHTA and CDR2 FQGNSA. V was cut by 4 bases and J by 4 bases, with 8 bases left in between. For the CDR3, the DNA is TGTGCCAGCAGCTCACAGGGAAATCAGCCCCAGCATTTT. Residues: CASSSQGNQPQHF. The complete variable domain, with remaining parts taken from reference TRBV7-2 and TRBJ1-5, reads GAGVSQSPSNKVTEKGKDVELRCDPISGHTALYWYRQSLGQGLEFLIYFQGNSAPDKSGLPSDRFSAERTGGSVSTLTIQRTQQEDSAVYLCASSSQGNQPQHFGDGTRLSIL.

The chain is built from TRBV3-1 (or the pseudogene TRBV3-2) and TRBJ2-1; TRBD2 aligns across 10 bases. With 0 bases clipped from V and 8 bases from J, the junction kept 7 bases outside the gene matches. CDR1 LGHDT and CDR2 YNNKEL come from the germline V gene (reference sequence). The CDR3 contains 16 residues. The DNA of the CDR3 is TGTGCCAGCAGCCAAGATCAGCGGGGGGGCCTGGATGAGCAGTTCTTC. Translating it yields CASSQDQRGGLDEQFF.

V and J are TRBV18 and TRBJ2-1; possibly TRBD2 for D (6 bases). This CDR3 is built from 14 residues. Deletions cut 5 bases from V and 8 bases from J, with 16 bases between. Germline V gene data show CDR1 as KGHSH and CDR2 as LQKENI. The CDR3 loop reads CASSSNPGGDEQFF. CDR3 bases: TGTGCCAGCTCATCCAACCCTGGCGGGGATGAGCAGTTCTTC.

The chain joins TRBV12-3 or TRBV12-4 to TRBJ1-2, with unresolved D. CDR3 size: 13 residues. V lost 1 base and J 0 bases, leaving 3 bases between the germline ends. The CDR3 region is CASSLGANYGYTF. For the CDR3, the DNA is TGTGCCAGCAGTTTAGGAGCTAACTATGGCTACACCTTC.